The 10 T cell receptor beta chains presented below share a single source sample, sequenced in a study of OX40 agonist ivuxolimab in advanced cancers. Libraries were built with the immunoSEQ multiplex PCR assay. Not all clones reach the TCRdb copy of this immuneACCESS table, which keeps in-frame sequences only. Checked studies attribute under half of the gap to unresolved V genes and leave the rest unexplained. The sample yields some 45,000 clones; around 86% were counted once. Approximately 13% of the sample is in the top ten clones. Material: CD4+ or CD8+ T cells sorted from blood, obtained in a trial of the OX40 agonist ivuxolimab. The receptors originated from an adult with an advanced solid tumor such as melanoma, head and neck, liver or kidney cancer.

This chain uses TRBV2 with TRBJ2-7; 7 positions match TRBD1. Unmatched junction bases numbered 16, after V lost 6 bases and J lost 5 bases. Germline CDR1 reads SNHLY; CDR2 reads FYNNEI. The CDR3 consists of 16 residues. Here the CDR3 DNA reads TGTGCCAGCAGAGGAGATGACAGGGAACTCCCCCACGAGCAGTACTTC. Its protein is CASRGDDRELPHEQYF.

J is TRBJ2-1 and V is TRBV5-6; 8 bases align to TRBD2. Germline loops: CDR1 SGHDT, CDR2 YYEEEE. The CDR3 is 14 amino acids. Trimming cost V 4 bases and J 2 bases; bases outside gene matches: 2. CDR3 sequence: CASSPGGPYNEQFF. The CDR3 DNA sequence: TGTGCCAGCAGCCCGGGGGGGCCCTACAATGAGCAGTTCTTC.

CDR3 sequence reads: CASSSTGSEGDTQYF. CDR3 DNA sequence: TGTGCCAGCAGCTCGACCGGCTCGGAGGGAGATACGCAGTATTTT. V and J are TRBV11-1 and TRBJ2-3; possible D gene TRBD2, 6 bases. The CDR3 is made up of 15 amino acids. From germline, CDR1 is SGHAT and CDR2 FQDESV (reference sequence). The ends were cut back, 4 bases at V and 5 bases at J, with 16 bases in the middle.

This clone was seen a handful of times. The chain employs TRBV6-1 and TRBJ1-2, with D uncertain. The V and J ends lost 5 bases and 0 bases respectively, with 7 bases between them. CDR3 length: 13 residues. Germline V gives CDR1 MNHNS, CDR2 SASEGT. The CDR3 loop reads CASSSESNYGYTF. As DNA, the CDR3 is TGTGCCAGCAGTTCTGAGTCTAACTATGGCTACACCTTC.

The rearrangement joins TRBV7-9 to TRBJ1-1, with 9 bases that match TRBD1. Germline V gives CDR1 SEHNR, CDR2 FQNEAQ (reference sequence). This CDR3 region has 14 residues. Germline trimming cut 7 bases from V and 2 bases from J; bases unmatched to any gene: 5. DNA for the CDR3: TGTGCCAGCAAGGGGGACAGGGTCAACACTGAAGCTTTCTTT. Translated, it gives CASKGDRVNTEAFF.

This chain uses TRBV7-3 with TRBJ2-3, with D perhaps TRBD2 (5 bases). CDR3 length: 16 amino acids. V gave up 2 bases and J gave up 2 bases, with 14 bases separating them. Germline assignment: CDR1 SGHTA and CDR2 FQGTGA. As DNA, the CDR3 is TGTGCCAGCAGCTTACCCGGGGATCGAGTCACAGATACGCAGTATTTT. It translates to CASSLPGDRVTDTQYF.

This CDR3 reads CASSQDQGHGYTF. CDR3 nucleotides: TGCGCCAGCAGCCAAGATCAGGGGCATGGCTACACCTTC. This chain links TRBV4-1 with TRBJ1-2, with a tentative D call TRBD1 (6 bases). The CDR3 length is 13 residues. Between the trimmed V and J ends, which lost 0 bases and 6 bases, there was a span of 8 bases. Germline V CDR1 and CDR2: MGHRA, YSYEKL.

The rearrangement joins TRBV19 to TRBJ2-7; D is ambiguous. V was trimmed by 3 bases and J by 1 base, leaving 10 bases between them. CDR3 length: 14 amino acids. Germline CDR1 LNHDA, CDR2 SQIVND (reference sequence). CDR3 DNA sequence: TGTGCCAGTAGTATCACCCGGCAGTCCTACGAGCAGTACTTC. It translates to CASSITRQSYEQYF.

The V call is TRBV6-5, the J call TRBJ2-7, with unresolved D. The CDR3 is 14 residues long. The V gene lost 0 bases and the J gene lost 2 bases, with 8 bases spanning the gap. Per the germline V gene, CDR1 is MNHEY and CDR2 is SVGAGI. CDR3 sequence reads: CASSYSGMTYEQYF. DNA for the CDR3: TGTGCCAGCAGTTACTCGGGGATGACCTACGAGCAGTACTTC.

This chain uses TRBV9 with TRBJ1-1, with D perhaps matching TRBD1 (6 bases). Germline V gene data show CDR1 as SGDLS and CDR2 as YYNGEE. Trimming pared 4 bases from V and 0 bases from J, leaving 13 bases between. The CDR3 is made up of 15 amino acids. The CDR3 bases are TGTGCCAGCAGCCCCGGGGGGGGCATGAACACTGAAGCTTTCTTT. It specifies CASSPGGGMNTEAFF. Looking up the rest from reference TRBV9 and TRBJ1-1 gives the full variable domain: DSGVTQTPKHLITATGQRVTLRCSPRSGDLSVYWYQQSLDQGLQFLIQYYNGEERAKGNILERFSAQQFPDLHSELNLSSLELGDSALYFCASSPGGGMNTEAFFGQGTRLTVV.